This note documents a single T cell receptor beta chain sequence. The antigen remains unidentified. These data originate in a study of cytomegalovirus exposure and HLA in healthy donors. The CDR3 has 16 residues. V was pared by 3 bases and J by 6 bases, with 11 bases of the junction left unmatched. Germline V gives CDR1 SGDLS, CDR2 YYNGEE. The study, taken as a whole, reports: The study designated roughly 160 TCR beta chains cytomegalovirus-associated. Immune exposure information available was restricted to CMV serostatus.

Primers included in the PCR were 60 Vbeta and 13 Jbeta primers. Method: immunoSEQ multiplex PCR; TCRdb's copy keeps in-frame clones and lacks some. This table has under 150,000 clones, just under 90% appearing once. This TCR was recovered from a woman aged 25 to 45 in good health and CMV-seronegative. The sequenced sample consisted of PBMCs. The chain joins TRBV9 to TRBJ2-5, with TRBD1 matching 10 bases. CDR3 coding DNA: TGTGCCAGCAGCGAGGGGCTGACAGGGGGCGCACAGACCCAGTACTTC. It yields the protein CASSEGLTGGAQTQYF. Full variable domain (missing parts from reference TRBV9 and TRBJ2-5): DSGVTQTPKHLITATGQRVTLRCSPRSGDLSVYWYQQSLDQGLQFLIQYYNGEERAKGNILERFSAQQFPDLHSELNLSSLELGDSALYFCASSEGLTGGAQTQYFGPGTRLLVL.